This is a list of T cell receptor beta chains from one sample in a study of blood T cell repertoires in COVID-19. Only in-frame clones appear in the TCRdb table, and some are missing; sequencing was by immunoSEQ multiplex PCR. The sample holds 200,000 to 300,000 clones, around 87% seen once. The sample comprised peripheral blood. The receptors were sampled from a woman in her seventies with active or convalescent COVID-19. Both conserved end residues are part of each CDR3. The order of the fields is CDR3 protein, CDR3 DNA, clone size, D gene, J gene, V gene. A D gene is named only where the DNA matches it firmly. Part of the rows lack a size; the others show once, few, many or a class for expanded clones.

CDR3: CASSSQGNTQYF; DNA: TGCGCCAGCAGCTCACAGGGGAATACGCAGTATTTT; size: -; D: TRBD1; J: TRBJ2-3; V: TRBV5-1
CDR3: CASSQGEAGGYTF; DNA: TGTGCCAGCAGCCAGGGGGAGGCGGGTGGCTACACCTTC; size: -; D: TRBD1; J: TRBJ1-2; V: TRBV12-3/TRBV12-4
CDR3: CASSLQGPQNTGELFF; DNA: TGTGCCAGCAGCCTTCAGGGGCCCCAGAACACCGGGGAGCTGTTTTTT; size: -; D: -; J: TRBJ2-2; V: TRBV3-1/TRBV3-2
CDR3: CASSPPASGGYEQFF; DNA: TGTGCCAGCTCACCACCGGCTAGCGGGGGGTATGAGCAGTTCTTC; size: once; D: TRBD2; J: TRBJ2-1; V: TRBV18
CDR3: CASSYGNRGHNQPQHF; DNA: TGTGCCAGCAGTTACGGGAACAGGGGGCATAATCAGCCCCAGCATTTT; size: once; D: TRBD1; J: TRBJ1-5; V: TRBV6-2/TRBV6-3
CDR3: CASSLGGGVETQYF; DNA: TGTGCCAGCAGTTTGGGAGGGGGGGTAGAGACCCAGTACTTC; size: -; D: -; J: TRBJ2-5; V: TRBV27
CDR3: CASSLDPGQGSSYF; DNA: TGTGCCAGCAGCTTAGACCCGGGACAGGGGTCTTCTTACTTC; size: -; D: TRBD1; J: TRBJ2-5; V: TRBV11-2
CDR3: CASSAGPEAFF; DNA: TGTGCCAGCAGCGCAGGGCCCGAAGCTTTCTTT; size: once; D: -; J: TRBJ1-1; V: TRBV6-5
CDR3: CASSLGPGRGSGDTQYF; DNA: TGTGCCAGCAGCCTCGGACCGGGGCGGGGGAGCGGAGATACGCAGTATTTT; size: -; D: TRBD2; J: TRBJ2-3; V: TRBV5-4
CDR3: CASSEFEQGARDTQYF; DNA: TGTGCCAGCAGTGAATTTGAACAGGGGGCGAGAGATACGCAGTATTTT; size: -; D: TRBD1; J: TRBJ2-3; V: TRBV25-1
CDR3: CASIRGRDEAFF; DNA: TGTGCCTCAATTAGGGGTAGAGATGAAGCTTTCTTT; size: -; D: -; J: TRBJ1-1; V: TRBV11-2
CDR3: CATRPVVGGTEAFF; DNA: TGTGCCACCAGACCGGTGGTGGGAGGAACTGAAGCTTTCTTT; size: -; D: -; J: TRBJ1-1; V: TRBV19
CDR3: CASKAKAGSPLHF; DNA: TGTGCCAGCAAAGCCAAAGCAGGTTCACCCCTCCACTTT; size: -; D: -; J: TRBJ1-6; V: TRBV27
CDR3: CASSVPGLPYEQYF; DNA: TGTGCCAGCAGCGTTCCGGGACTCCCTTACGAGCAGTACTTC; size: -; D: -; J: TRBJ2-7; V: TRBV3-1/TRBV3-2
CDR3: CASSHPRGNTGELFF; DNA: TGCGCCAGCAGTCACCCCCGGGGGAACACCGGGGAGCTGTTTTTT; size: -; D: -; J: TRBJ2-2; V: TRBV4-1
CDR3: CASSLAPGQEEGYTF; DNA: TGTGCCAGCTCACTGGCCCCGGGACAGGAGGAGGGCTACACCTTC; size: -; D: TRBD1; J: TRBJ1-2; V: TRBV18
CDR3: CASSIGTGGGYTF; DNA: TGTGCCAGCAGTATCGGGACAGGAGGCGGCTACACCTTC; size: once; D: TRBD1; J: TRBJ1-2; V: TRBV2
CDR3: CASSFARRLETQYF; DNA: TGCGCCAGCAGCTTCGCCAGGAGGCTAGAGACCCAGTACTTC; size: -; D: -; J: TRBJ2-5; V: TRBV5-1
CDR3: CASSRGGWRLAGGSGELFF; DNA: TGTGCCAGCAGCCGAGGCGGCTGGAGACTAGCGGGGGGCTCCGGGGAGCTGTTTTTT; size: once; D: TRBD2; J: TRBJ2-2; V: TRBV7-8
CDR3: CSVGRQGTNEKLFF; DNA: TGCAGCGTTGGACGACAGGGAACTAATGAAAAACTGTTTTTT; size: -; D: TRBD1; J: TRBJ1-4; V: TRBV29-1
CDR3: CASSGGQGWNSPLHF; DNA: TGTGCCAGCAGCGGGGGACAGGGTTGGAATTCACCCCTCCACTTT; size: few; D: TRBD1; J: TRBJ1-6; V: TRBV14
CDR3: CSVWDRGEPQHF; DNA: TGCAGCGTTTGGGACCGGGGGGAGCCCCAGCATTTT; size: -; D: -; J: TRBJ1-5; V: TRBV29-1
CDR3: CASSRGNEKLFF; DNA: TGTGCCAGCAGTCGAGGGAATGAAAAACTGTTTTTT; size: once; D: -; J: TRBJ1-4; V: TRBV25-1
CDR3: CASSVTGERQYF; DNA: TGTGCCAGCAGCGTAACAGGGGAAAGGCAGTACTTC; size: -; D: TRBD1; J: TRBJ2-7; V: TRBV5-8
CDR3: CASSVGPFMNTEAFF; DNA: TGTGCCAGCAGCGTAGGGCCTTTTATGAACACTGAAGCTTTCTTT; size: -; D: -; J: TRBJ1-1; V: TRBV9
CDR3: CASTVGKGTGIQYF; DNA: TGTGCCAGTACGGTTGGGAAAGGGACTGGCATTCAGTACTTC; size: -; D: -; J: TRBJ2-4; V: TRBV19
CDR3: CASSLGGGTEAFF; DNA: TGTGCCAGCAGCTTAGGCGGGGGAACTGAAGCTTTCTTT; size: once; D: -; J: TRBJ1-1; V: TRBV7-9
CDR3: CASSLSGSYNSPLHF; DNA: TGTGCCAGCAGCTTATCGGGCTCCTATAATTCACCCCTCCACTTT; size: -; D: -; J: TRBJ1-6; V: TRBV7-8
CDR3: CASSLGWAGMNPFYGYTF; DNA: TGTGCCAGCAGCTTGGGGTGGGCAGGGATGAATCCTTTCTATGGCTACACCTTC; size: many; D: -; J: TRBJ1-2; V: TRBV5-6
CDR3: CASSDRAGSGNTIYF; DNA: TGTGCCAGCAGCGACCGCGCGGGCTCTGGAAACACCATATATTTT; size: -; D: -; J: TRBJ1-3; V: TRBV5-8
CDR3: CASSYDGQRLYGYTF; DNA: TGTGCCAGCAGTTACGACGGACAGCGCCTCTATGGCTACACCTTC; size: -; D: -; J: TRBJ1-2; V: TRBV6-5
CDR3: CASSLAGGDSNEKLFF; DNA: TGCGCCAGCAGCTTGGCCGGGGGGGATTCTAATGAAAAACTGTTTTTT; size: -; D: -; J: TRBJ1-4; V: TRBV5-1
CDR3: CSVEPLGATGELFF; DNA: TGCAGCGTTGAACCACTCGGAGCAACCGGGGAGCTGTTTTTT; size: -; D: -; J: TRBJ2-2; V: TRBV29-1
CDR3: CASSHAGTGGPPSYGYTF; DNA: TGCGCCAGCAGCCATGCCGGGACAGGGGGCCCCCCTTCTTATGGCTACACCTTC; size: -; D: TRBD1; J: TRBJ1-2; V: TRBV4-3
CDR3: CASSPGQGPLEQYF; DNA: TGTGCCAGTAGTCCGGGACAGGGGCCTTTGGAGCAGTACTTC; size: -; D: TRBD1; J: TRBJ2-7; V: TRBV19
CDR3: CASSDSGRGNQPQHF; DNA: TGTGCCAGCAGTGATTCGGGCAGGGGCAATCAGCCCCAGCATTTT; size: -; D: -; J: TRBJ1-5; V: TRBV6-1
CDR3: CATSPDRGRGYTF; DNA: TGTGCCACCAGCCCGGACAGGGGGCGTGGCTACACCTTC; size: -; D: TRBD1; J: TRBJ1-2; V: TRBV15